A single sample gave rise to the 28 T cell receptor beta chains below, sequenced in a study of response to subunit inactivated influenza vaccine. Using its own MiXCR run on the RT-PCR reads, TCRdb lists one record per CDR3 protein. The table records approximately 730,000 distinct CDR3 sequences, 11% to 15% of them present only once. This material consisted of PBMCs from blood, taken around two weeks before vaccination. The receptors here all came from a man in his forties or fifties who received an inactivated influenza vaccine.

The sample holds many counts of this clonotype. The V and J genes are TRBV4-2 and TRBJ2-1; D possibly corresponds to TRBD2 (6 bases). Germline values: CDR1 LGHNA, CDR2 YNFKEQ. V was shortened by 0 bases and J by 4 bases, with 7 bases between the two germline ends. This CDR3 has 14 residues. The CDR3 spells CASSQEGGYNEQFF. The CDR3, as DNA: TGTGCCAGCAGCCAAGAGGGAGGATACAATGAGCAGTTCTTC.

V gene TRBV12-3 or TRBV12-4 combines with J gene TRBJ1-5; 9 positions match TRBD1. This CDR3 has 15 amino acids. V was clipped by 5 bases and J by 1 base; unmatched bases: 3. The CDR3 nucleotides are TGTGCCAGCAGTGCACAGGGGGCCAGCAATCAGCCCCAGCATTTT. It specifies CASSAQGASNQPQHF.

This clonotype was seen a handful of times. Written as DNA, the CDR3 is TGTGCCAGCAGTGGCGACTCAATTGTGGAAAAACTGTTTTTT. This sequence encodes CASSGDSIVEKLFF. The chain uses TRBV7-9 and TRBJ1-4; D is ambiguous. This CDR3 has 14 residues. V lost 6 bases, J lost 8 bases, and 16 bases lay in between. Germline V CDR1 and CDR2: SEHNR, FQNEAQ (reference sequence).

This sequence joins TRBV20-1 and TRBJ2-1, with 9 bases aligning to TRBD2. Trimming took 0 bases from V and 5 from J; bases not matched to a gene: 5. The V gene's germline CDR1 is DFQATT and CDR2 SNEGSKA (reference sequence). The CDR3 consists of 15 residues. The chain's CDR3 is CSARERLAVNNEQFF. Written as DNA, the CDR3 is TGCAGTGCTAGAGAACGACTAGCGGTTAACAATGAGCAGTTCTTC.

This clonotype was recorded many times. V and J are TRBV25-1 and TRBJ2-3; a weak D match, TRBD1 (8 bases). The V gene's germline CDR1 is MGHDK and CDR2 SYGVNS. The CDR3 runs to 18 residues. V dropped 1 base and J dropped 4 bases, with 21 bases sitting between them. Here the CDR3 reads CASSESYQGASGADTQYF. CDR3 bases: TGTGCCAGCAGTGAATCCTACCAGGGGGCAAGCGGGGCAGATACGCAGTATTTT.

There are many counts of this clonotype. The V gene is TRBV6-6, the J gene TRBJ1-1; D not certain. The V end was cut by 5 bases, the J end by 4 bases, with 8 bases between. CDR3 size: 12 residues. The germline V gene has CDR1 MNHNY and CDR2 SVGAGI (reference sequence). The CDR3 DNA sequence: TGTGCCAGCAGTAAACAGAGCACTGAAGCTTTCTTT. Amino acid sequence: CASSKQSTEAFF.

The chain uses TRBV4-3 and TRBJ1-3; 7 nucleotides line up with TRBD1. The CDR3 totals 17 residues. The trim removed 0 bases at V and 0 bases at J, leaving 5 bases unmatched. CDR1 and CDR2 (germline): LGHNA, YSLEER. The DNA for the CDR3 is TGCGCCAGCAGCCAAGAACCGCAGGGGGTCTCTGGAAACACCATATATTTT. It specifies CASSQEPQGVSGNTIYF.

The chain combines TRBV20-1 with TRBJ2-1; 8 nucleotides agree with TRBD2. The J segment lost 7 bases and the V segment lost 0 bases, leaving 14 bases of the junction unmatched. The CDR3 totals 17 residues. Germline CDR1 DFQATT, CDR2 SNEGSKA (reference sequence). Here the CDR3 reads CSARDFRSPAGVNEQFF. Written as DNA, the CDR3 is TGCAGTGCTAGAGATTTTAGGTCCCCAGCGGGGGTTAATGAGCAGTTCTTC.

This clonotype was counted once. This chain joins TRBV7-8 and TRBJ2-2, with D perhaps given as TRBD1 or TRBD2 (7 bases each). Germline-derived CDR1 and CDR2 are SGHVS and FQNEAQ. With 8 bases removed from V and 7 bases from J, the gap between germline ends came to 23 bases. This CDR3 comprises 16 residues. CDR3 coding DNA: TGTGCCAGCGAAATACCAGGGGGGGGGCCTGACGGGGAGCTGTTTTTT. Residues: CASEIPGGGPDGELFF.

As for this clonotype: At one end the junction does not follow the germline gene, possibly because of a read error. The chain links TRBV7-7 to TRBJ1-3; D is unclear. In germline, CDR1 is SSHAT, CDR2 FNYEAQ (reference sequence). The length of the CDR3 is 14 residues. CDR3 DNA: TGTGCTAGCAGCCCAACATCAACTGGAAACACCATATATTTT. It specifies CASSPTSTGNTIYF.

The V gene is TRBV6-2 or TRBV6-3, the J gene TRBJ2-2; 10 nucleotides align to TRBD1. The ends lost 7 bases at V and 3 bases at J; junction bases unmatched: 8. Germline CDR1 MNHEY, CDR2 SVGEGT. This CDR3 has 16 amino acids. DNA of the CDR3: TGTGCCAGCACCAAGACAGGGGGCCGGTACACCGGGGAGCTGTTTTTT. Its protein is CASTKTGGRYTGELFF.

This clonotype was detected a few times. The chain couples TRBV5-1 to TRBJ2-5; 9 positions match TRBD1. This CDR3 is 14 amino acids long. The J segment lost 5 bases and the V segment lost 4 bases, leaving 6 bases of the junction unmatched. CDR1 SGHRS and CDR2 YFSETQ come from the germline V gene. The CDR3 nucleotides read TGCGCCAGCAGCAGAGACAGGGGGTACGAGACCCAGTACTTC. Translated, it gives CASSRDRGYETQYF.

V is TRBV20-1 and J is TRBJ2-5; D not resolved. Germline values: CDR1 DFQATT, CDR2 SNEGSKA (reference sequence). V was shortened by 0 bases and J by 5 bases, with 7 bases between the two germline ends. This CDR3 is 12 amino acids long. The DNA for the CDR3 is TGCAGTGCTAGAGATCTGTGGGAGACCCAGTACTTC. Translating gives CSARDLWETQYF.

The sample holds a few counts of this clonotype. In DNA form, the CDR3 reads TGCGCCAGCGGCGCGGACAGACTGGACGAAAAACTGTTTTTT. This encodes CASGADRLDEKLFF. The chain uses TRBV5-1 and TRBJ1-4, with D maybe TRBD1 (6 bases). CDR3 length: 14 residues. The germline gives CDR1 SGHRS, CDR2 YFSETQ. V gave up 7 bases and J gave up 8 bases, with 18 bases separating them.

A single count supports this clonotype. The chain recombines TRBV25-1 with TRBJ2-6; a possible D gene is TRBD2 (6 bases). Germline CDR1 reads MGHDK; CDR2 reads SYGVNS. Trimming stripped 7 bases from V and 4 bases from J, with 8 bases between. The CDR3 is 13 amino acids. CDR3 sequence reads: CASTRGGANVLTF. Written as DNA, the CDR3 is TGTGCCAGCACCCGGGGGGGGGCCAACGTCCTGACTTTC.

This clonotype was recorded many times. The chain is built from TRBV5-1 and TRBJ2-3; a possible D gene is TRBD2 (6 bases). The V gene lost 4 bases and the J gene lost 3 bases, with 15 bases spanning the gap. The germline CDR1 and CDR2 sequences are SGHRS and YFSETQ. The length of the CDR3 is 15 residues. Here the CDR3 reads CASSPGLGGTDTQYF. The CDR3 DNA reads as TGCGCCAGCAGCCCGGGACTCGGTGGAACAGATACGCAGTATTTT.

The gene calls are TRBV4-2 and TRBJ2-1; no clear D gene. This CDR3 spans 14 amino acids. CDR1 is LGHNA and CDR2 is YNFKEQ in the germline V gene. With 3 bases removed from V and 6 bases from J, the gap between germline ends came to 12 bases. The chain's CDR3 is CASSQATGSNEQFF. The CDR3 DNA reads TGTGCCAGCAGCCAGGCCACCGGAAGCAATGAGCAGTTCTTC.

The chain carries TRBV6-2 or TRBV6-3 and TRBJ1-3, with D unresolved. Germline CDR1 and CDR2: MNHEY and SVGEGT. V dropped 0 bases and J dropped 0 bases, with 6 bases sitting between them. CDR3 length: 15 amino acids. The DNA of the CDR3 is TGTGCCAGCAGTTACTCGCCCTTCTCTGGAAACACCATATATTTT. Amino acid sequence: CASSYSPFSGNTIYF.

This clonotype was seen at least ten times. The V call is TRBV11-2, the J call TRBJ2-1; TRBD1 aligns across 8 bases. CDR3 size: 17 residues. CDR1 and CDR2 (germline): SGHAT, FQNNGV. J was trimmed by 0 bases and V by 2 bases; bases with no gene match: 6. The CDR3 sequence: CASSLRGQGASYNEQFF. Here the CDR3 DNA reads TGTGCCAGCAGCTTAAGGGGCCAGGGGGCCTCCTACAATGAGCAGTTCTTC.

The CDR3 DNA follows: TGTGCCAGCTCCAGGGGCTCTAGCACAGATACGCAGTATTTT. This sequence encodes CASSRGSSTDTQYF. This chain connects TRBV2 to TRBJ2-3; a weak D match, TRBD1 (6 bases). CDR3 size: 14 residues. The V end was cut by 8 bases, the J end by 0 bases, with 12 bases between. Per germline, CDR1 SNHLY and CDR2 FYNNEI.

This chain connects TRBV5-4 to TRBJ2-3; the match to TRBD2 covers 13 bases. The V gene end was trimmed by 4 bases and the J gene end by 6 bases; junction bases not matched to a gene: 8. CDR3 length: 16 amino acids. Germline values: CDR1 SGHNT, CDR2 YYREEE (reference sequence). DNA of the CDR3: TGTGCCAGCAGCCCGCGACTAGCGGGAGGAGGGGATACGCAGTATTTT. This translates into CASSPRLAGGGDTQYF.

This clonotype was counted between two and nine times. The chain has TRBV20-1 and TRBJ2-7, with 7 bases lining up with TRBD1. CDR3 length: 12 residues. CDR1 DFQATT and CDR2 SNEGSKA come from the germline V gene (reference sequence). V lost 5 bases and J lost 3; bases outside the gene matches: 4. The CDR3 loop is CSAPRDSYEQYF. Written as DNA, the CDR3 is TGCAGTGCTCCCCGGGACAGCTACGAGCAGTACTTC.

The CDR3 nucleotides are TGTGCCAGCAACCTCATAGGACAGGGGCGTGTGAATGAGCAGTTCTTC. It codes for CASNLIGQGRVNEQFF. V gene TRBV2 combines with J gene TRBJ2-1; 9 bases map to TRBD1. The CDR3 consists of 16 residues. Germline CDR1 is SNHLY and CDR2 is FYNNEI. V shed 7 bases and J 7 bases; nucleotides not matched to a gene: 14.

This clonotype was seen repeatedly, ten times or more. This chain uses TRBV12-3 or TRBV12-4 with TRBJ2-5; D gene ambiguous. V was trimmed by 6 bases and J by 1 base, leaving 9 bases between them. The CDR3 has 13 residues. Here the CDR3 DNA reads TGTGCCAGCAGGTCGAAGATCCAAGAGACCCAGTACTTC. Residues: CASRSKIQETQYF.

This clonotype has a handful of counts. The rearrangement joins TRBV4-1 to TRBJ2-2, with 10 nucleotides matching TRBD1. This CDR3 spans 17 amino acids. With 1 base clipped from V and 5 bases from J, the junction kept 7 bases outside the gene matches. From germline, CDR1 is MGHRA and CDR2 YSYEKL. The CDR3 bases are TGCGCCAGCAGCCAAGGACCCAGGACAGGGGGTACCGGGGAGCTGTTTTTT. Its translation: CASSQGPRTGGTGELFF.

The chain links TRBV7-2 to TRBJ2-2; D unresolved. Germline values: CDR1 SGHTA, CDR2 FQGNSA. V was cut by 2 bases and J by 7 bases, with 8 bases left in between. The CDR3 totals 13 residues. The CDR3 nucleotides read TGTGCCAGCAGCTTATCATCTCTCGGGGAGCTGTTTTTT. Its translation is CASSLSSLGELFF.

This chain connects TRBV5-6 to TRBJ1-2; no clear D gene. Germline V gives CDR1 SGHDT, CDR2 YYEEEE. The CDR3 is made up of 14 amino acids. Trimming stripped 1 base from V and 1 base from J, with 8 bases between. CDR3 residues: CASSLSSINYGYTF. In nucleotides, the CDR3 is TGTGCCAGCAGCTTGTCTAGTATTAACTATGGCTACACCTTC.

Here the CDR3 reads CSVKWSNEKLFF. For the CDR3, the DNA is TGCAGCGTCAAGTGGAGTAATGAAAAACTGTTTTTT. This chain connects TRBV29-1 to TRBJ1-4; no clear D gene. Trimming stripped 6 bases from V and 4 bases from J, with 9 bases between. The germline V gene has CDR1 SQVTM and CDR2 ANQGSEA. The CDR3 runs 12 residues. The entire variable domain, with the rest obtained from reference TRBV29-1 and TRBJ1-4, is as follows: SAVISQKPSRDICQRGTSLTIQCQVDSQVTMMFWYRQQPGQSLTLIATANQGSEATYESGFVIDKFPISRPNLTFSTLTVSNMSPEDSSIYLCSVKWSNEKLFFGSGTQLSVL.